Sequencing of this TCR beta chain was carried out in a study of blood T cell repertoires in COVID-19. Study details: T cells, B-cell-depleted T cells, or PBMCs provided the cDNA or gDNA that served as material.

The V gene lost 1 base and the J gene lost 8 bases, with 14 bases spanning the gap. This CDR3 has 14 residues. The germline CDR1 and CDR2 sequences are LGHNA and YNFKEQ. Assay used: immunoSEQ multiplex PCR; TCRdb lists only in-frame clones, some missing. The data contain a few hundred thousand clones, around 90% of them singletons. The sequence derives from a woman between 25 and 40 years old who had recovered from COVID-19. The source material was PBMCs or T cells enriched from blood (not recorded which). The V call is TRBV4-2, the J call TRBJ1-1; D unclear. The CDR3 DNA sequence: TGTGCCAGCAGCCAAGCGAAACAGACAAGAGAAGCTTTCTTT. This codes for CASSQAKQTREAFF.